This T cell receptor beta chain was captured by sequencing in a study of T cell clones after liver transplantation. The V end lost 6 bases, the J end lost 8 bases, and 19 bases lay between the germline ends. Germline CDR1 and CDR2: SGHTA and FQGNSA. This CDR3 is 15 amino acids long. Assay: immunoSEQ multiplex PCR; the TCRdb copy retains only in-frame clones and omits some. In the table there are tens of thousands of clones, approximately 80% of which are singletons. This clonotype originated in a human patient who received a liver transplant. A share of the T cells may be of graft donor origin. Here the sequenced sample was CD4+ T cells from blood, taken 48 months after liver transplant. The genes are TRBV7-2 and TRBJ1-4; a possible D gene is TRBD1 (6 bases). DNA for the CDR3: TGTGCCAGCAGTCCCAGGGCAGGGGTTAGGGAAAAACTGTTTTTT. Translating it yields CASSPRAGVREKLFF.